What follows describes a single T cell receptor (beta chain). The antigen this receptor binds is unknown. Per-base quality was not reported, and no clone a single base away is much larger than it. Collaborating institutions collected whole blood in K2EDTA tubes following their own protocols. For TCRbeta analysis, collaborator samples were shipped as frozen whole blood, as isolated PBMCs, or as DNA extracted from either sample type. The immunoSEQ Assay, a bias-controlled multiplex PCR, was used to amplify TCRbeta CDR3 regions from genomic DNA. The source study handled its data this way. The number of nucleated cells in each sample was estimated by amplification of reference gene primers within the assay. To quantify the absolute abundance of each unique TCRbeta CDR3 rearrangement, sequence reads were collapsed and filtered. For each sample, productive Simpson clonality was calculated by taking the square root of Simpson's diversity index across productive rearrangements. TCRdb mirrors the immuneACCESS table, restricted to in-frame sequences. Some clones are absent from its copies; in checked studies, under half trace to an unresolved V gene, and the reason for the others is unknown. V and J calls and clone size are as listed in that table; D and trimming were resolved from the DNA. The sample yields roughly 42,000 clones; 80% to 90% were counted once. The ten largest clones represent less than 7% of the sample.

This sample was taken from a study of blood T cell repertoires in COVID-19 (TCRdb year 2020). Looking at the study overall: Samples from collaborators originated in the United States, Italy and Spain and spanned both the acute and convalescent phases of COVID-19. The repertoires were released in a freely available public database intended as a resource for research on the immune response to SARS-CoV-2. A de-identified subject ID, COVID-19 status, age in years and sex were almost always included in the sample metadata. Where HLA class I and class II types were available, the types were taken from metadata supplied by the sample provider, not from assay-based typing. The prospective study material was composed of cDNA or gDNA derived from T cells, B-cell-depleted T cells, or PBMCs. Deeply sampled blood TCRbeta repertoires from subjects exposed to, actively infected with, or recovered from COVID-19 were included in the dataset. Samples were obtained from the ongoing ImmuneRACE study (first 160 participants) and from 1,000 to 1,500 subjects provided by 6 global collaborators. Study-wide findings and limitations: How much clinical and demographic metadata was included differed by source and by participant, and the metadata was provided uncurated.

From the germline V gene, CDR1 is SGHDN and CDR2 is FVKESK. Including cysteine and phenylalanine, the CDR3 has 16 amino acids. The retained sequence is limited to the CDR3, 48 bases, with the frame set at the first base. V trim: 3 bases; J trim: 1 base; unmatched bases: 5. Here the chain combines TRBV14 and TRBJ2-1; 8 nucleotides in the junction match TRBD2. Input material: peripheral blood. This TCR was recovered from a human donor in a cohort sampled during active COVID-19. The nucleotide sequence reads TGTGCCAGCAGCCATCTAAGCGGGAGATCCTACAATGAGCAGTTCTTC. Its translation is CASSHLSGRSYNEQFF.